These 31 T cell receptor beta chains were all obtained from the same sample, sequenced in a study of shared clonotypes between healthy human individuals. Assay used: immunoSEQ multiplex PCR; TCRdb lists only in-frame clones, some missing. The sample includes around 320,000 clones, about nine tenths seen only once; the top ten take roughly 15%. Sequencing was performed on memory CD8+ T cells sorted from blood. Subset described: CD45RO+ cells pooled with CCR7-negative TemRA cells. The receptors derive from a young man in good health.

This chain uses TRBV30 with TRBJ2-7; D may be TRBD2 (5 bases). Per the germline V gene, CDR1 is GTSNPN and CDR2 is SVGIG (reference sequence). This CDR3 has 11 residues. V gave up 5 bases and J gave up 6 bases, with 11 bases separating them. CDR3 in amino acids: CAWSRVSEQYF. DNA of the CDR3: TGTGCCTGGTCGAGGGTATCCGAGCAGTACTTC.

The rearrangement links TRBV7-2 to TRBJ2-5; 10 nucleotides align to TRBD1. J gave up 5 bases and V 6 bases, and 9 bases lay outside the gene matches. CDR3 size: 15 residues. CDR1 is SGHTA, CDR2 FQGNSA, per germline. CDR3 bases: TGTGCCAGCAGTTACTGGACAGGGGGATTGGAGACCCAGTACTTC. This translates into CASSYWTGGLETQYF.

This chain links TRBV5-1 with TRBJ1-4; tentatively, D is TRBD1 (5 bases). The V end was cut by 0 bases, the J end by 8 bases, with 11 bases between. The CDR3 sequence is 14 residues long. CDR1 is SGHRS and CDR2 is YFSETQ in the germline V gene. The CDR3 DNA follows: TGCGCCAGCAGCTTGGCCCCAGGGCGCGAAAAACTGTTTTTT. Its translation: CASSLAPGREKLFF.

The CDR3 reads CASSLKGHPFLVYEQYF. The CDR3 DNA reads TGTGCCAGCAGTTTAAAAGGACACCCCTTCCTGGTCTACGAGCAGTACTTC. The chain joins TRBV27 to TRBJ2-7; tentative D call: TRBD1 (5 bases). This CDR3 has 17 residues. The V end lost 2 bases, the J end lost 3 bases, and 20 bases lay between the germline ends. Germline-derived CDR1 and CDR2 are MNHEY and SMNVEV (reference sequence).

This clone appeared a few times. The gene calls are TRBV4-1 and TRBJ2-7; 10 positions agree with TRBD2. J lost 2 bases, V lost 1 base, and 5 bases had no gene match. CDR3 size: 16 residues. CDR1 and CDR2 (germline): MGHRA, YSYEKL. In nucleotides, the CDR3 is TGCGCCAGCAGCCAAGTGAGCAGCGGGGGGGCCTACGAGCAGTACTTC. Protein: CASSQVSSGGAYEQYF.

The chain carries TRBV6-1 and TRBJ2-1, with a tentative D call TRBD2 (6 bases). Germline assignment: CDR1 MNHNS and CDR2 SASEGT. Trimming left V 0 bases short and J 1 base short, with 13 bases between. The CDR3 extends over 17 amino acids. The CDR3 sequence is CASSEAHREQSYNEQFF. The DNA for the CDR3 is TGTGCCAGCAGTGAAGCACACCGGGAGCAATCCTACAATGAGCAGTTCTTC.

This clone was seen once. The chain couples TRBV15 to TRBJ2-7; 7 bases align to TRBD2. Trimming removed 0 bases from V and 3 bases from J; junction bases left unmatched: 8. The CDR3 runs 16 residues. Per germline, CDR1 LNHNV and CDR2 YYDKDF (reference sequence). Here the CDR3 reads CATSREPGGPHYEQYF. CDR3 DNA sequence: TGTGCCACCAGCAGAGAACCGGGAGGCCCGCACTACGAGCAGTACTTC. Full variable domain (rest looked up from reference TRBV15 and TRBJ2-7): DAMVIQNPRYQVTQFGKPVTLSCSQTLNHNVMYWYQQKSSQAPKLLFHYYDKDFNNEADTPDNFQSRRPNTSFCFLDIRSPGLGDTAMYLCATSREPGGPHYEQYFGPGTRLTVT.

The J gene is TRBJ1-1, the V gene TRBV6-5; D remains ambiguous. Trimming left V 0 bases short and J 7 bases short, with 9 bases between. CDR1 is MNHEY, CDR2 SVGAGI, per germline. This CDR3 has 13 residues. DNA for the CDR3: TGTGCCAGCAGTTACTCGATAGGCAGTGAAGCTTTCTTT. As protein: CASSYSIGSEAFF.

The chain is built from TRBV5-1 and TRBJ1-1; D remains ambiguous. The CDR3 extends over 15 amino acids. Germline CDR1 is SGHRS and CDR2 is YFSETQ. Trimming pared 1 base from V and 0 bases from J, leaving 10 bases between. CDR3 protein: CASSLYPLMNTEAFF. The CDR3 bases are TGCGCCAGCAGCTTGTATCCACTCATGAACACTGAAGCTTTCTTT.

J is TRBJ2-7 and V is TRBV11-2; D unclear. V gave up 3 bases and J gave up 4 bases, with 16 bases separating them. Germline CDR1 is SGHAT and CDR2 is FQNNGV. This CDR3 is built from 15 residues. This CDR3 reads CASSFEPVEWYEQYF. Here the CDR3 DNA reads TGTGCCAGCAGCTTCGAGCCTGTGGAGTGGTACGAGCAGTACTTC.

CDR3 nucleotides: TGTGCCAGCAGCGGATCACAGGGAAACTACGAGCAGTACTTC. It codes for CASSGSQGNYEQYF. This rearrangement joins TRBV7-9 to TRBJ2-7; D may be TRBD1 (6 bases). Germline V gene sequence: CDR1 SEHNR, CDR2 FQNEAQ (reference sequence). This CDR3 contains 14 residues. Trimming pared 5 bases from V and 3 bases from J, leaving 14 bases between.

The chain combines TRBV4-1 with TRBJ1-1; D is perhaps TRBD1 (5 bases). V dropped 4 bases and J dropped 3 bases, with 18 bases sitting between them. The V gene's germline CDR1 is MGHRA and CDR2 YSYEKL. The CDR3 is made up of 16 amino acids. The CDR3 here is CASSPGGAGWDTEAFF. In DNA, the CDR3 is TGCGCCAGCAGCCCAGGTGGGGCAGGTTGGGACACTGAAGCTTTCTTT.

The chain joins TRBV15 to TRBJ1-1; no reliable D call. CDR1 is LNHNV and CDR2 is YYDKDF in the germline V gene (reference sequence). The CDR3 sequence is 16 residues long. V was cut by 3 bases and J by 1 base, with 15 bases left in between. This CDR3 reads CATSSPHSAPNTEAFF. CDR3 in DNA: TGTGCCACCAGCAGCCCACACTCGGCCCCGAACACTGAAGCTTTCTTT.

This chain uses TRBV9 with TRBJ2-7; 9 nucleotides line up with TRBD1. The germline V gene has CDR1 SGDLS and CDR2 YYNGEE. CDR3 length: 14 amino acids. V was pared by 0 bases and J by 6 bases, with 4 bases of the junction left unmatched. CDR3 DNA sequence: TGTGCCAGCAGCGTAGAAACAGGGGGCGGCGAGCAGTACTTC. Protein product: CASSVETGGGEQYF.

This sequence joins TRBV15 and TRBJ2-7, with D maybe TRBD2 (6 bases). Germline V gene lookup returns CDR1 LNHNV and CDR2 YYDKDF (reference sequence). The CDR3 length is 13 residues. Trimming took 4 bases from V and 3 from J, leaving 10 bases between them. CDR3 DNA: TGTGCCACCAGCACAAGGAGGGGCTACGAGCAGTACTTC. The encoded protein is CATSTRRGYEQYF.

The rearrangement joins TRBV7-6 to TRBJ2-7; D is uncertain. V was shortened by 3 bases and J by 3 bases, with 15 bases between the two germline ends. This CDR3 is 15 amino acids long. In germline, CDR1 is SGHVS, CDR2 FNYEAQ. Written as DNA, the CDR3 is TGTGCCAGCAGCTTCTCCCCCTCCTCCAACTACGAGCAGTACTTC. Its protein product is CASSFSPSSNYEQYF.

The chain combines TRBV9 with TRBJ1-4; 11 positions agree with TRBD1. The CDR3 totals 15 residues. Germline V CDR1 and CDR2: SGDLS, YYNGEE. With 4 bases clipped from V and 8 bases from J, the junction kept 7 bases outside the gene matches. CDR3 region: CASSLGQGAREKLFF. In DNA, the CDR3 is TGTGCCAGCAGCCTCGGACAGGGGGCGCGAGAAAAACTGTTTTTT.

The chain recombines TRBV27 with TRBJ2-5, with 8 bases that match TRBD1. The CDR3 extends over 14 amino acids. In germline, CDR1 is MNHEY, CDR2 SMNVEV (reference sequence). Losses at the gene ends were 8 bases for V and 3 bases for J; bases not matched to a gene: 8. The CDR3 nucleotides read TGTGCCAGCGGATTACAGGGGGAAGAAGAGACCCAGTACTTC. Its protein is CASGLQGEEETQYF.

The chain is built from TRBV5-1 and TRBJ2-3; 10 positions agree with TRBD2. Unmatched junction bases numbered 2, after V lost 3 bases and J lost 4 bases. Germline V gene data show CDR1 as SGHRS and CDR2 as YFSETQ. The CDR3 is made up of 14 amino acids. Written as DNA, the CDR3 is TGCGCCAGCAGCTCGGGGACTAGCGCAGATACGCAGTATTTT. Translation: CASSSGTSADTQYF.

The chain recombines TRBV19 with TRBJ2-7, with D hard to call. There are 14 residues in the CDR3. V was clipped by 7 bases and J by 6 bases, with 19 bases between them. CDR1 and CDR2 from the germline V gene are LNHDA and SQIVND (reference sequence). The CDR3 DNA reads as TGTGCCAGTACCCGGGTTGGGGATTCGGGCGAGCAGTACTTC. This gives the protein CASTRVGDSGEQYF.

V gene TRBV11-2 combines with J gene TRBJ1-1; D unresolved. The CDR3 runs to 13 residues. Germline V gene data show CDR1 as SGHAT and CDR2 as FQNNGV. V was cut by 3 bases and J by 1 base, with 6 bases left in between. The DNA of the CDR3 is TGTGCCAGCAGCTTCAGTAGGAACACTGAAGCTTTCTTT. Its translation: CASSFSRNTEAFF.

The V and J genes are TRBV4-1 and TRBJ1-2; a possible D gene is TRBD1 (6 bases). Germline V CDR1 and CDR2: MGHRA, YSYEKL. This CDR3 is built from 15 residues. V was pared by 0 bases and J by 5 bases, with 13 bases between. The DNA of the CDR3 is TGCGCCAGCAGCCAAGACCCAGACAGGCTATATGGCTACACCTTC. Translating it yields CASSQDPDRLYGYTF.

This chain connects TRBV6-6 to TRBJ2-1; 7 nucleotides line up with TRBD2. J was trimmed by 5 bases and V by 3 bases; bases with no gene match: 7. Germline V gene lookup returns CDR1 MNHNY and CDR2 SVGAGI (reference sequence). CDR3 size: 15 residues. The CDR3 DNA reads TGTGCCAGCAGTTATCCAGAAAGCGGGAACAATGAGCAGTTCTTC. This encodes CASSYPESGNNEQFF.

The chain carries TRBV28 and TRBJ2-5; weak D call: TRBD2 (5 bases). TRBJ2-7 matches the DNA end more closely, so the J call is doubtful. Germline V lookup: CDR1 MDHEN, CDR2 SYDVKM. This CDR3 is built from 15 residues. In DNA form, the CDR3 reads TGTGCCAGCAGTTTAGACTACTCGAGCTCCTACGAGCAGTACTTC. Its translation: CASSLDYSSSYEQYF.

J is TRBJ1-5 and V is TRBV27; 8 bases agree with TRBD1. There are 14 residues in the CDR3. The J segment lost 6 bases and the V segment lost 5 bases, leaving 6 bases of the junction unmatched. Germline lookup yields CDR1 MNHEY and CDR2 SMNVEV (reference sequence). The CDR3 region has the DNA TGTGCCAGCAGTCCAGGACAGGGTAGTCAGCCCCAGCATTTT. It translates to CASSPGQGSQPQHF.

The chain couples TRBV28 to TRBJ2-2, with TRBD2 as a possible D gene (6 bases). The CDR3 consists of 16 residues. V dropped 1 base and J dropped 1 base, with 10 bases sitting between them. Germline loops: CDR1 MDHEN, CDR2 SYDVKM. This CDR3 reads CASSLFGGENTGELFF. The DNA for the CDR3 is TGTGCCAGCAGTTTATTCGGGGGAGAGAACACCGGGGAGCTGTTTTTT.

The DNA for the CDR3 is TGTGCCAGCAGTCCAGTACAGGGGGGCAATCAGCCCCAGCATTTT. Translation gives CASSPVQGGNQPQHF. This sequence joins TRBV27 and TRBJ1-5; TRBD1 matches 8 bases. Trimming took 5 bases from V and 2 from J; bases not matched to a gene: 5. CDR3 length equals 15 residues. The germline CDR1 and CDR2 sequences are MNHEY and SMNVEV (reference sequence).

This clone was seen a handful of times. This may arise from a read error, as a much more abundant clone is one base away. This chain joins TRBV11-2 and TRBJ2-1; D is undetermined. This CDR3 contains 11 residues. CDR1 and CDR2 (germline): SGHAT, FQNNGV. The germline V and J ends were trimmed by 4 bases and 3 bases, with 1 base remaining between them. In DNA form, the CDR3 reads TGTGCCAGCAGCTACTACAATGAGCAGTTCTTC. Amino acids: CASSYYNEQFF. The full variable domain, its missing parts supplied by reference TRBV11-2 and TRBJ2-1, is EAGVAQSPRYKIIEKRQSVAFWCNPISGHATLYWYQQILGQGPKLLIQFQNNGVVDDSQLPKDRFSAERLKGVDSTLKIQPAKLEDSAVYLCASSYYNEQFFGPGTRLTVL.

This clone was seen many times. At the DNA level, this CDR3 is encoded by other sequences in the same sample as well. J is TRBJ2-5 and V is TRBV2, with 10 bases aligning to TRBD2. The CDR3 contains 14 residues. Germline values: CDR1 SNHLY, CDR2 FYNNEI. With 6 bases clipped from V and 5 bases from J, the junction kept 6 bases outside the gene matches. DNA of the CDR3: TGTGCCAGCAGCCTAGCGGGAGTGGGCGAGACCCAGTACTTC. Residues: CASSLAGVGETQYF.

For the CDR3, the DNA is TGTGCCAGTAGTATAGTTCATCTCGGAGAGCAGTTCTTC. Protein: CASSIVHLGEQFF. This sequence joins TRBV19 and TRBJ2-1, with D uncertain. The CDR3 covers 13 residues. The V gene lost 1 base and the J gene lost 10 bases, with 11 bases spanning the gap. Germline V gene sequence: CDR1 LNHDA, CDR2 SQIVND (reference sequence).

CDR3 region: CASSFQGTGFSYEQYF. The CDR3 coding sequence is TGTGCCAGCAGTTTTCAGGGGACAGGGTTCTCCTACGAGCAGTACTTC. V is TRBV27 and J is TRBJ2-7; 9 bases line up with TRBD1. The CDR3 extends over 16 amino acids. V trimming: 3 bases; J trimming: 0 bases; junction bases outside the gene matches: 6. Germline loops: CDR1 MNHEY, CDR2 SMNVEV (reference sequence).